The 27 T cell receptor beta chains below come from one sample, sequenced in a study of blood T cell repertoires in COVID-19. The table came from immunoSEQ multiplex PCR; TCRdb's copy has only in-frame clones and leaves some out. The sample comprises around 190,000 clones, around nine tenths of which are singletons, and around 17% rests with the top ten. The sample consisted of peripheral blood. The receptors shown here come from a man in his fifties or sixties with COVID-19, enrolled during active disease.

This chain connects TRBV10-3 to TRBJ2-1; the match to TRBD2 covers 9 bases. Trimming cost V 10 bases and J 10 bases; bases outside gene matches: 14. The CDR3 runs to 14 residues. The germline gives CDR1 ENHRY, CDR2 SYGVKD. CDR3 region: CASASGTSSWEQFF. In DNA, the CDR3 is TGTGCCAGCGCATCCGGGACTAGCAGTTGGGAGCAGTTCTTC.

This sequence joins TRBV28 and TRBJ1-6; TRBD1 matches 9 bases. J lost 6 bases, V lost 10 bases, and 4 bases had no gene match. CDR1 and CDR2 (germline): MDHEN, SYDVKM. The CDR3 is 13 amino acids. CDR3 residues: CATGQGINSPLHF. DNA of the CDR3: TGTGCCACGGGACAGGGCATTAATTCACCCCTCCACTTT.

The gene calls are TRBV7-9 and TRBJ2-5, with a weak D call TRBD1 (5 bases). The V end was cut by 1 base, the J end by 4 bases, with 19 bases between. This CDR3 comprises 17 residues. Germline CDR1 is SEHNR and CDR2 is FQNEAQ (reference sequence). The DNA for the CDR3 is TGTGCCAGCAGCTTAGGAAACCAGGTGGGGCCCCGAGAGACCCAGTACTTC. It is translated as CASSLGNQVGPRETQYF.

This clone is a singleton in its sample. CDR3 in amino acids: CSGGTGSDTQYF. CDR3 in DNA: TGCAGCGGTGGGACAGGGTCAGATACGCAGTATTTT. The chain links TRBV29-1 to TRBJ2-3, with 9 bases fitting TRBD1. V dropped 7 bases and J dropped 4; count of bases not matched to a gene: 3. The CDR3 consists of 12 residues. Germline loops: CDR1 SQVTM, CDR2 ANQGSEA.

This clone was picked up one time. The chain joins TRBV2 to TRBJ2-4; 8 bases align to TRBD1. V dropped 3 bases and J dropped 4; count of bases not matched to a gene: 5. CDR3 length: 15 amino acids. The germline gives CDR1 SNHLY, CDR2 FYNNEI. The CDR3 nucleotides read TGTGCCAGCAGTGACTCTCGGACAGGGAAAAACATTCAGTACTTC. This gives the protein CASSDSRTGKNIQYF.

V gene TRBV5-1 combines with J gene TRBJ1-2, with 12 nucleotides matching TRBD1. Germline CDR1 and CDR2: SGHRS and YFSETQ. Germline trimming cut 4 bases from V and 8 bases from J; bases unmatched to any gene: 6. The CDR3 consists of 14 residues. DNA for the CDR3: TGCGCCAGCAGCCCGGGACAGGGGGCTCAAGGCTACACCTTC. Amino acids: CASSPGQGAQGYTF.

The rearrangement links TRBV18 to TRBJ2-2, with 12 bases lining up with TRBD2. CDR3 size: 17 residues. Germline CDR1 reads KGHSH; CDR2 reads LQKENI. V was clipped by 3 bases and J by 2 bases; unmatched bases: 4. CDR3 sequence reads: CASSPRTSGANTGELFF. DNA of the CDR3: TGTGCCAGCTCACCCCGGACTAGCGGGGCTAACACCGGGGAGCTGTTTTTT.

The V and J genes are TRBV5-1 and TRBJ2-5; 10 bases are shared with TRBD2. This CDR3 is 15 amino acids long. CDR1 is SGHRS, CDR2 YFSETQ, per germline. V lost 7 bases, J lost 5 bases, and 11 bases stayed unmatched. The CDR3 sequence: CASAPSGRGSETQYF. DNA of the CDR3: TGCGCCAGCGCCCCTAGCGGGAGAGGGTCGGAGACCCAGTACTTC. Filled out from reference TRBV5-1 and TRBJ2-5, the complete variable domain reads KAGVTQTPRYLIKTRGQQVTLSCSPISGHRSVSWYQQTPGQGLQFLFEYFSETQRNKGNFPGRFSGRQFSNSRSEMNVSTLELGDSALYLCASAPSGRGSETQYFGPGTRLLVL.

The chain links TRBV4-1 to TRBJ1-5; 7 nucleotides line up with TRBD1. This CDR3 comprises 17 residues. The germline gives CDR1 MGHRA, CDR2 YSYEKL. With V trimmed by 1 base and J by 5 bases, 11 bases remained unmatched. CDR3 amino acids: CASSQAIWGTDYQPQHF. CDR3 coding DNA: TGCGCCAGCAGCCAAGCGATTTGGGGGACAGATTATCAGCCCCAGCATTTT.

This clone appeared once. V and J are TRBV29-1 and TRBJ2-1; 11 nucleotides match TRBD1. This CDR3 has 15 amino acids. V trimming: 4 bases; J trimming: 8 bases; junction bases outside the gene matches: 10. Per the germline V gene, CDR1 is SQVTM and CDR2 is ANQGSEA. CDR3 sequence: CSVALFGTGGHEQFF. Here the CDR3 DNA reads TGCAGCGTTGCTCTCTTTGGGACAGGGGGGCATGAGCAGTTCTTC.

For the CDR3, the DNA is TGTGCCAGCAGTTACCAGGGGAACACTGAAGCTTTCTTT. It encodes CASSYQGNTEAFF. This sequence joins TRBV6-6 and TRBJ1-1; D is perhaps TRBD1 (5 bases). Trimming stripped 2 bases from V and 1 base from J, with 5 bases between. Per germline, CDR1 MNHNY and CDR2 SVGAGI (reference sequence). The CDR3 extends over 13 amino acids.

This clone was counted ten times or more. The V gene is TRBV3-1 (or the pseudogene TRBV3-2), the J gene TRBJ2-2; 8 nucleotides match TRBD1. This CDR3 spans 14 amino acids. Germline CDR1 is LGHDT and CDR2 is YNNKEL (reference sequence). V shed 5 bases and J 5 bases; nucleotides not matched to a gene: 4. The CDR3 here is CASSNRGKTGELFF. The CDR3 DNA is TGTGCCAGCAGCAACAGGGGGAAAACCGGGGAGCTGTTTTTT.

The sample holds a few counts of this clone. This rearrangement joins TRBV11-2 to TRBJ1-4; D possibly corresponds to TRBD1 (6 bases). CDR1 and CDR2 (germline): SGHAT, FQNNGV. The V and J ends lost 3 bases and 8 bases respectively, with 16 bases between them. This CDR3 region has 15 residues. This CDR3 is CASSFSTGEEEKLFF. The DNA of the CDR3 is TGTGCCAGCAGCTTTTCGACAGGAGAAGAAGAAAAACTGTTTTTT.

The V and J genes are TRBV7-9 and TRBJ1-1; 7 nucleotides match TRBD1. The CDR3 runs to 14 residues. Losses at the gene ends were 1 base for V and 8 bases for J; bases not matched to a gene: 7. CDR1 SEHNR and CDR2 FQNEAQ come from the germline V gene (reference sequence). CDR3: CASSLVRGPSEAFF. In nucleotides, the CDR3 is TGTGCCAGCAGCTTAGTGAGGGGGCCCTCCGAAGCTTTCTTT.

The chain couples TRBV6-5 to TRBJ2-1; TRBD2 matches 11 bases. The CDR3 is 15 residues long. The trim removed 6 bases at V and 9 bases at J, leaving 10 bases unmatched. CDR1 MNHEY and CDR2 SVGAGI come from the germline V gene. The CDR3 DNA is TGTGCCAGCAGCCCACTAGCGGGAGATTCCCCTGAGCAGTTCTTC. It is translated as CASSPLAGDSPEQFF.

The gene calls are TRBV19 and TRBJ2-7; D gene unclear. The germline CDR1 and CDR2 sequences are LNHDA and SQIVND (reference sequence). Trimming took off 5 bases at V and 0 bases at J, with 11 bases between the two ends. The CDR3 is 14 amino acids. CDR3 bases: TGTGCCAGTAGTCAAAAAAGGAGCTCCTACGAGCAGTACTTC. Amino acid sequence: CASSQKRSSYEQYF.

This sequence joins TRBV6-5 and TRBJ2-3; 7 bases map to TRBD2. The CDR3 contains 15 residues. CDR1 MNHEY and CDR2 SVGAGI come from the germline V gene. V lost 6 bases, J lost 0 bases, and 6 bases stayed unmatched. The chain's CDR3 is CASRSPGGSTDTQYF. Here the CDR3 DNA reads TGTGCCAGCAGAAGTCCGGGAGGCAGCACAGATACGCAGTATTTT.

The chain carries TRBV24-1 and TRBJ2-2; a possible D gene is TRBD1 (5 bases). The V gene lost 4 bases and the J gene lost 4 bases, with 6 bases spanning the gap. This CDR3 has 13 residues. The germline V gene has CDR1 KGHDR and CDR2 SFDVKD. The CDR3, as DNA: TGTGCCACCAGTGACAGGGCCACCGGGGAGCTGTTTTTT. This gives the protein CATSDRATGELFF.

DNA of the CDR3: TGCGCCAGCAGTGAGGTGGCCTCTGTCCCTTATGCGCAGTATTTT. Translation: CASSEVASVPYAQYF. The gene calls are TRBV10-1 and TRBJ2-3, with D uncertain. This CDR3 region has 15 residues. Trimming cost V 2 bases and J 10 bases, with 19 bases left between them. Per the germline V gene, CDR1 is WNHNN and CDR2 is SYGVQD (reference sequence).

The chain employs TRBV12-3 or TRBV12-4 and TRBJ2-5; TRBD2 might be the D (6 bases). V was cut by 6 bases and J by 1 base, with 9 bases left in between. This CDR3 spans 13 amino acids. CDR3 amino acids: CASSGDSQETQYF. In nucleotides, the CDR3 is TGTGCCAGCAGCGGGGACTCCCAAGAGACCCAGTACTTC.

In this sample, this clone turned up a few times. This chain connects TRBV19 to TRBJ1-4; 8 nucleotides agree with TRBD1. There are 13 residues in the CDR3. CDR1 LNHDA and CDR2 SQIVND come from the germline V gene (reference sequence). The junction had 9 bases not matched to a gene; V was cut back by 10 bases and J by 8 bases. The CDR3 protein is CATRDRFGEKLFF. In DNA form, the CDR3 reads TGTGCCACCAGGGACAGGTTTGGGGAAAAACTGTTTTTT. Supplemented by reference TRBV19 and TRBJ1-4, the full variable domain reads DGGITQSPKYLFRKEGQNVTLSCEQNLNHDAMYWYRQDPGQGLRLIYYSQIVNDFQKGDIAEGYSVSREKKESFPLTVTSAQKNPTAFYLCATRDRFGEKLFFGSGTQLSVL.

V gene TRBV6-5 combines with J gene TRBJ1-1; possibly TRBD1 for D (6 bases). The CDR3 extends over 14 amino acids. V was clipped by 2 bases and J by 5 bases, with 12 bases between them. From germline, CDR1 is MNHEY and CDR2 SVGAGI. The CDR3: CASSYGTFGTEAFF. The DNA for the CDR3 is TGTGCCAGCAGTTACGGGACATTTGGGACTGAAGCTTTCTTT.

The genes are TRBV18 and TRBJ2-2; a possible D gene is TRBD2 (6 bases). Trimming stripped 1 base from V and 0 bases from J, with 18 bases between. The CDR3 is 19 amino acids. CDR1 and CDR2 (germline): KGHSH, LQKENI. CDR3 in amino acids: CASSPLGGRPRANTGELFF. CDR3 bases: TGTGCCAGCTCACCACTGGGGGGACGACCTAGAGCGAACACCGGGGAGCTGTTTTTT.

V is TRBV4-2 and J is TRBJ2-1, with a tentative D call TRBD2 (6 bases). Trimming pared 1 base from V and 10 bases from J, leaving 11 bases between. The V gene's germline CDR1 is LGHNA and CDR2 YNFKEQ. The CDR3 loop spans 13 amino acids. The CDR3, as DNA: TGTGCCAGCAGCCAAGTCGGGCGGGACGAGCAGTTCTTC. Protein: CASSQVGRDEQFF.

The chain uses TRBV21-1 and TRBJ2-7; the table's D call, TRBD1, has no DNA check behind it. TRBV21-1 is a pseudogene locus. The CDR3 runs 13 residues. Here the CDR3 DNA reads TGTGCCAGCAGCAAGGGGCAGTCCTACGAGCAGTACTTC. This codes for CASSKGQSYEQYF.

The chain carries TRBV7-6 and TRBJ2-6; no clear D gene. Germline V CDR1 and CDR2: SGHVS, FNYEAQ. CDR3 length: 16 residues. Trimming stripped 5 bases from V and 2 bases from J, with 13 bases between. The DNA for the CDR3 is TGTGCCAGCAGCCCTCCCGAGGTGGCTGGGGCCAACGTCCTGACTTTC. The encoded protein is CASSPPEVAGANVLTF.

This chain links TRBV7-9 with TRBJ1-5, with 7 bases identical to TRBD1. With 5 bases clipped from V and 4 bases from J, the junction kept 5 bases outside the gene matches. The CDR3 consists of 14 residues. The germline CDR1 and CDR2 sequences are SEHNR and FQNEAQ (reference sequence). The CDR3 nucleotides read TGTGCCAGCAGCCCTCAGGGGGATAATCAGCCCCAGCATTTT. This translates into CASSPQGDNQPQHF.